Sequencing of this T cell receptor beta chain was carried out in a study of blood T cell repertoires in COVID-19. Overall study: Nucleic acid was either cDNA or gDNA, and it came from T cells, B-cell-depleted T cells, or PBMCs.

In Seattle, patients joined the study during active infection and were tracked longitudinally. This clone was detected only a few times. This CDR3 has 18 residues. Germline V gene lookup returns CDR1 LNHDA and CDR2 SQIVND (reference sequence). J was trimmed by 2 bases and V by 1 base; bases with no gene match: 11. In the original analysis: From reference gene primer amplification, estimates of nucleated cell counts were derived. TCRdb's copy holds only in-frame clones and misses some; the assay was immunoSEQ multiplex PCR. V, J and clone size are those of that table, while D and trimming were read from the DNA. Altogether under 250,000 clones are present, more than 70% being singletons, with the ten largest covering around 17%.

The V call is TRBV19, the J call TRBJ2-3; 8 bases are shared with TRBD2. Sequenced input: peripheral blood. The origin of this receptor is a man over 45 with COVID-19, enrolled during active disease. The CDR3 sequence: CASSIGASGHPFTDTQYF. As DNA, the CDR3 is TGTGCCAGTAGTATAGGTGCTAGCGGGCACCCTTTCACAGATACGCAGTATTTT.